This is a list of T cell receptor beta chains from one sample in a study of vaccination effects on CD4 cells after COVID-19. Antigens for these TCRs are unknown. Method: immunoSEQ multiplex PCR; TCRdb's copy keeps in-frame clones and lacks some. The data hold about 24,000 clones, with around 75% observed a single time. This material consisted of CD4+ T cells from PBMCs cultured with HCoV-NL63 spike peptides, taken before COVID-19 vaccination. The receptors derive from a human donor who received a COVID-19 vaccine. The CDR3 runs from the conserved cysteine through the conserved F or W. A D gene is named only where the DNA matches it firmly. The size field is filled for only some rows; it gives once, few, many or a size class.

clone_size j_call d_call v_call cdr3_aa
- TRBJ1-2 - TRBV9 CASSQGGRQANYGYTF
- TRBJ2-3 - TRBV30 CACQTGNTQYF
- TRBJ2-7 - TRBV20-1 CSAGEYEQYF
few TRBJ1-1 - TRBV4-2 CASSQDWEGLVEAFF
- TRBJ2-5 TRBD2 TRBV7-2 CASSLQTSGSETQYF
- TRBJ2-2 - TRBV6-1 CASSEGAFLANTGELFF
few TRBJ1-5 - TRBV2 CASSGPGQPQHF
few TRBJ2-1 TRBD2 TRBV19 CASSPTLAGEGNEQFF
- TRBJ1-5 - TRBV24-1 CATSRGGGASSNQPQHF
- TRBJ2-6 - TRBV4-1 CASSQVGFGGTSNVLTF
- TRBJ1-6 - TRBV19 CASSYGSGVNSPLHF
- TRBJ2-5 TRBD2 TRBV5-5 CASSSPAGGQETQYF
- TRBJ2-7 TRBD1 TRBV5-1 CASSFGQGALGEQYF
few TRBJ2-3 - TRBV6-1 CASSDRTASTDTQYF
- TRBJ2-7 - TRBV21-1 CASSKRGGQGDTYEQYF
- TRBJ1-5 - TRBV25-1 CASSEFGAHSNQPQHF
few TRBJ2-5 TRBD1 TRBV27 CASSPGTGEETQYF
- TRBJ1-2 TRBD1 TRBV7-2 CASSPMTGMDYGYTF
once TRBJ1-4 - TRBV24-1 CATSDGVRGINEKLFF
- TRBJ1-5 TRBD1 TRBV7-2 CASSLGGTGSQPQHF
few TRBJ2-5 - TRBV9 CASSVGTVRETQYF
- TRBJ1-2 - TRBV9 CASSADPRVNYGYTF
- TRBJ2-1 - TRBV6-2/TRBV6-3 CASSYGGDGINEQFF
- TRBJ2-1 - TRBV7-2 CASSLGLRGEQFF
few TRBJ1-5 TRBD1 TRBV18 CASSPTGPDQPQHF
- TRBJ2-1 TRBD2 TRBV23-1 CASSPVRGGGSVPYNEQFF
few TRBJ2-6 - TRBV19 CASKQDAAGANVLTF
- TRBJ1-1 - TRBV7-9 CASSLNRVESTEAFF
- TRBJ2-2 - TRBV27 CASSPNRDTGELFF
- TRBJ2-5 TRBD2 TRBV24-1 CATSETGTSGGQETQYF
- TRBJ1-5 - TRBV5-1 CASSLEGGNQPQHF
- TRBJ1-1 TRBD1 TRBV6-5 CASNRDRVATEAFF
- TRBJ1-5 TRBD1 TRBV7-9 CASSLADVQGHTEGSQHF
- TRBJ1-1 TRBD1 TRBV25-1 CASSVTGGPDTEAFF
- TRBJ1-2 - TRBV5-1 CASSSGPQTNYGYTF
once TRBJ1-2 - TRBV30 CAWRTLDTHYGYTF
few TRBJ1-5 - TRBV2 CASSAVTVSNQPQHF
once TRBJ1-2 TRBD1 TRBV5-5 CASSRWTGFGYTF
- TRBJ1-6 TRBD1 TRBV27 CASSLGQASYNSPLHF
- TRBJ2-1 - TRBV6-5 CASSYEQGSYNEQFF
once TRBJ1-6 - TRBV19 CASSIRHLTNSPLHF
- TRBJ1-1 - TRBV7-9 CASSSQVNTEAFF
- TRBJ2-7 TRBD2 TRBV27 CASSSPLAGPHEQYF